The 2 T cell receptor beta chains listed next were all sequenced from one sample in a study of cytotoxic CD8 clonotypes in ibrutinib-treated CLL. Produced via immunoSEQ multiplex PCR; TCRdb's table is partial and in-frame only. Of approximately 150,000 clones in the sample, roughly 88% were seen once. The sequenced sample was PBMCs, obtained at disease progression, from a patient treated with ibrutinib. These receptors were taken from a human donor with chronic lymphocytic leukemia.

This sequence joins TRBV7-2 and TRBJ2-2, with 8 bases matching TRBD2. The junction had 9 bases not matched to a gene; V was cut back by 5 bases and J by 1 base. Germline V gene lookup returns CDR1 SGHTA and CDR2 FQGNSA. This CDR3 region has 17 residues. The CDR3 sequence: CASSPISGGRNTGELFF. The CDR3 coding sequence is TGTGCCAGCAGCCCCATCTCGGGGGGGAGGAACACCGGGGAGCTGTTTTTT.

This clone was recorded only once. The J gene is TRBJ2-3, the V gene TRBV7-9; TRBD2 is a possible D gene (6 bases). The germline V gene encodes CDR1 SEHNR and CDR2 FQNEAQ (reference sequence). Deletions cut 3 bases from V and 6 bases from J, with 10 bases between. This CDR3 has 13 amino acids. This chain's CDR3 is CASSFPGEDTQYF. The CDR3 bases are TGTGCCAGCAGCTTTCCGGGAGAGGATACGCAGTATTTT. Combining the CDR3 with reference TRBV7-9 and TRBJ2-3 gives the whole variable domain DTGVSQNPRHKITKRGQNVTFRCDPISEHNRLYWYRQTLGQGPEFLTYFQNEAQLEKSRLLSDRFSAERPKGSFSTLEIQRTEQGDSAMYLCASSFPGEDTQYFGPGTRLTVL.